These T cell receptor beta chains were read from a single sample in a study of blood T cell repertoires in COVID-19. Measured with immunoSEQ multiplex PCR; TCRdb has only the in-frame clones, and not every one. The sample consists of approximately 80,000 clones, 82% of them appearing once. The sample comprised peripheral blood. These receptor sequences come from a man aged 55 to 70 with acute or convalescent COVID-19. CDR3s include the opening cysteine and the closing phenylalanine or tryptophan. The D gene is left open where the match is weak. The size field is filled for only some rows; it gives once, few, many or a size class.

CDR3nt: TGTGCCAGCAGCTCTGGGACAGGTTTAAATCAGCCCCAGCATTTT
CDR3aa: CASSSGTGLNQPQHF
v_gene: TRBV5-6
j_gene: TRBJ1-5
abundance: .
d_gene: TRBD1

CDR3nt: TGTGCCAGCAGATCCCAAGCGGCGTCCTACAATGAGCAGTTCTTC
CDR3aa: CASRSQAASYNEQFF
v_gene: TRBV27
j_gene: TRBJ2-1
abundance: .
d_gene: .

CDR3nt: TGTGCCAGCAGCGCGGGACTTCTTGAGCAGTACTTC
CDR3aa: CASSAGLLEQYF
v_gene: TRBV5-8
j_gene: TRBJ2-7
abundance: .
d_gene: .

CDR3nt: TGTGCCAGCAGTTACCCACTTCTATCCCGGGACAGGGCAAATGAGCAGTTCTTC
CDR3aa: CASSYPLLSRDRANEQFF
v_gene: TRBV6-2/TRBV6-3
j_gene: TRBJ2-1
abundance: few
d_gene: TRBD1

CDR3nt: TGCAGCGTTGAAATACAGGGGAGGACTGAAGCTTTCTTT
CDR3aa: CSVEIQGRTEAFF
v_gene: TRBV29-1
j_gene: TRBJ1-1
abundance: few
d_gene: TRBD1

CDR3nt: TGTGCCACCAGTGATACACAGGTGAACGGGCCCCAGCATTTT
CDR3aa: CATSDTQVNGPQHF
v_gene: TRBV24-1
j_gene: TRBJ1-5
abundance: few
d_gene: .

CDR3nt: TGTGCTAGCAGCTTAGTGGTCGGGGGAAACACAGATACGCAGTATTTT
CDR3aa: CASSLVVGGNTDTQYF
v_gene: TRBV7-7
j_gene: TRBJ2-3
abundance: .
d_gene: .

CDR3nt: TGTGCCAGCAGCTTGCCGGGGGGCTACGAGCAGTACTTC
CDR3aa: CASSLPGGYEQYF
v_gene: TRBV5-4
j_gene: TRBJ2-7
abundance: .
d_gene: TRBD2

CDR3nt: TGTGCCAGCAGCTCAGGCGGGACGCCCAATAGCAATCAGCCCCAGCATTTT
CDR3aa: CASSSGGTPNSNQPQHF
v_gene: TRBV7-2
j_gene: TRBJ1-5
abundance: .
d_gene: .

CDR3nt: TGTGCCAGCAGCCCTGCGGACACCATATATTTT
CDR3aa: CASSPADTIYF
v_gene: TRBV7-8
j_gene: TRBJ1-3
abundance: .
d_gene: .

CDR3nt: TGTGCCAGCAGCTACCGACTAGCGGGGGACACCGGGGAGCTGTTTTTT
CDR3aa: CASSYRLAGDTGELFF
v_gene: TRBV4-2
j_gene: TRBJ2-2
abundance: .
d_gene: TRBD2

CDR3nt: TGTGCCAGCAGTTCAGGGGGCGCGGGTGTCGCCTCACCCCTCCACTTT
CDR3aa: CASSSGGAGVASPLHF
v_gene: TRBV7-2
j_gene: TRBJ1-6
abundance: .
d_gene: TRBD1

CDR3nt: TGCAGCGTCGAGGGGGGACTAGCGGGAGGAACCTACGAGCAGTACTTC
CDR3aa: CSVEGGLAGGTYEQYF
v_gene: TRBV29-1
j_gene: TRBJ2-7
abundance: once
d_gene: TRBD2

CDR3nt: TGTGCCAGCAGCCTCTCTGGGCATAATTCACCCCTCCACTTT
CDR3aa: CASSLSGHNSPLHF
v_gene: TRBV5-6
j_gene: TRBJ1-6
abundance: .
d_gene: .

CDR3nt: TGTGCCAGCAGCCAAGTGGGGGGTAGCTATGGCTACACCTTC
CDR3aa: CASSQVGGSYGYTF
v_gene: TRBV7-2
j_gene: TRBJ1-2
abundance: few
d_gene: .

CDR3nt: TGTGCCACTTCAGGGGCGCACCAGCCCCAGCATTTT
CDR3aa: CATSGAHQPQHF
v_gene: TRBV2
j_gene: TRBJ1-5
abundance: few
d_gene: .